This is a list of T cell receptor beta chains from one sample in a study of CD8 T cells in ankylosing spondylitis. TCRdb itself ran the 5' RACE reads through MiXCR, one entry per CDR3 protein. This sample has some 840,000 distinct CDR3 sequences; roughly 10% occur once, and the top ten carry about 0.49%. Specimen: blood, either unsorted or a sorted T cell fraction (not recorded which). Receptors were obtained from a male donor with ankylosing spondylitis. Both conserved end residues are trimmed from each CDR3. The order of the fields is D gene, V gene, J gene, CDR3 protein. A D gene is named only where the DNA matches it firmly.

D: NA; V: TRBV20-1; J: TRBJ1-1; CDR3: SADPGLGNTEAF
D: NA; V: TRBV20-1; J: TRBJ2-3; CDR3: SASVSITDTQY
D: NA; V: TRBV28; J: TRBJ2-5; CDR3: ASTLGQMSWYQETQY
D: NA; V: TRBV5-1; J: TRBJ2-1; CDR3: ASSPEQSSYNEQF
D: TRBD2; V: TRBV6-2/TRBV6-3; J: TRBJ2-5; CDR3: ANKNRLAGDQQETQY
D: TRBD2; V: TRBV5-6; J: TRBJ2-1; CDR3: ASSVLAGGHGEQF
D: TRBD1; V: TRBV18; J: TRBJ1-1; CDR3: ASSPLQGDSAEAF
D: NA; V: TRBV7-2; J: TRBJ2-7; CDR3: ASSRPGSYEQY
D: TRBD1; V: TRBV5-1; J: TRBJ1-4; CDR3: ASSLIGTGYEKLF
D: TRBD1; V: TRBV7-8; J: TRBJ2-7; CDR3: ASSLLSQGYEQY
D: NA; V: TRBV3-1; J: TRBJ2-3; CDR3: ASSLGDTAQY
D: TRBD2; V: TRBV29-1; J: TRBJ2-2; CDR3: SVNGRTGELF